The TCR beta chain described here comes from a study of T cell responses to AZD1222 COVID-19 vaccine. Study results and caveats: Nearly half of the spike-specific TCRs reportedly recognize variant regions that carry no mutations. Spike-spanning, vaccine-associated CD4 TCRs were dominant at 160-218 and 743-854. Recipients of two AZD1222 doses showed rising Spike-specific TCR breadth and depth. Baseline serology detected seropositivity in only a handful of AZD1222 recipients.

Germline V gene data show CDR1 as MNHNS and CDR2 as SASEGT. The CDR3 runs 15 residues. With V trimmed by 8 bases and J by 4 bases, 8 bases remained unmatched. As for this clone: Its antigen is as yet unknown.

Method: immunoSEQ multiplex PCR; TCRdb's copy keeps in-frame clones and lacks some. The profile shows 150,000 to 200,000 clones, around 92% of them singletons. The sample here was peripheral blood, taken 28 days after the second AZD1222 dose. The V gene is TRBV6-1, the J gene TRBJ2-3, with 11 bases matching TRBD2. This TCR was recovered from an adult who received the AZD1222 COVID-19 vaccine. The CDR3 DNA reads TGTGCCAGCCGGAAAACTAGCGGGGGTCCAGATACGCAGTATTTT. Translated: CASRKTSGGPDTQYF.